This TCR beta chain was captured in a study of human T cells and chemical hapten exposure. TCRdb fed the 5' RACE reads into MiXCR, producing one record per CDR3 protein. Of approximately 150,000 distinct CDR3 sequences in the sample, around 4% are singletons; the top ten hold about 1.3%. The length of the CDR3 is 15 residues. Germline CDR1 DFQATT, CDR2 SNEGSKA (reference sequence). V lost 5 bases and J lost 0, with 14 bases in between. The study extracted total RNA from unfractionated whole blood. In this sample, this clonotype turned up many times. The chain joins TRBV20-1 to TRBJ1-3; the D is unclear. This clonotype was sampled from a female donor in good health. The CDR3 is CSAGTGRASGNTIYF. In DNA, the CDR3 is TGCAGTGCTGGAACCGGGAGAGCCTCTGGAAACACCATATATTTT.